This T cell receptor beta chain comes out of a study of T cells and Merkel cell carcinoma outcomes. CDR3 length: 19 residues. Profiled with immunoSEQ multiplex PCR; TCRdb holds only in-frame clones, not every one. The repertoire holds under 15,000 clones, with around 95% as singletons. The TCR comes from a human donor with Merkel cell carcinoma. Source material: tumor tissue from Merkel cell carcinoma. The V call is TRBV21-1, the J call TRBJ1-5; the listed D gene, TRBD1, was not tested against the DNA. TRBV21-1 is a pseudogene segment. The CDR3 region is CASSQNLIRTGASNQPQHF. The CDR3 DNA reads TGTGCCAGCAGCCAGAACCTCATTAGGACAGGGGCAAGCAATCAGCCCCAGCATTTT.